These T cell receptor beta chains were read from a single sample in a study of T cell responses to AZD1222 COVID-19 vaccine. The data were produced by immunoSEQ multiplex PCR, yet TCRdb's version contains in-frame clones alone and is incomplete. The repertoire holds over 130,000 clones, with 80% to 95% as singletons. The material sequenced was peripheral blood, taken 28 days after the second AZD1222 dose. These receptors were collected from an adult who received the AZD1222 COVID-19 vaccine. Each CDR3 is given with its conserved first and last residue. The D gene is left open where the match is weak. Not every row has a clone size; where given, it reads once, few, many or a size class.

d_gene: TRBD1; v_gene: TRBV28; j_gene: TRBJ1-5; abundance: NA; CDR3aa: CASSLGQGASQHF; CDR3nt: TGTGCCAGCAGTTTGGGACAGGGGGCCTCCCAGCATTTT
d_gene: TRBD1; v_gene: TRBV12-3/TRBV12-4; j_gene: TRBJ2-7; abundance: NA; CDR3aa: CASSLRTGDEQYF; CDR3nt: TGTGCCAGCAGTTTGAGGACAGGGGACGAGCAGTACTTC
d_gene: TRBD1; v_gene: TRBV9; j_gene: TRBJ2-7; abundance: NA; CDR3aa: CASSGGQGGYEQYF; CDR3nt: TGTGCCAGCAGCGGGGGACAGGGGGGCTACGAGCAGTACTTC
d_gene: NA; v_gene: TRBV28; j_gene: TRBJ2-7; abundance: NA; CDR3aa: CASSLIGATYEQYF; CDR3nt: TGTGCCAGCAGTTTAATTGGGGCTACCTACGAGCAGTACTTC
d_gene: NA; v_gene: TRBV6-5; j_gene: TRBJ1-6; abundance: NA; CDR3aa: CASSYGGRVSPPLHF; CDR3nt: TGTGCCAGCAGTTACGGGGGCAGGGTTTCTCCACCCCTCCACTTT
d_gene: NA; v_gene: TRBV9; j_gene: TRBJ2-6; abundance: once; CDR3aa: CASSPSRDSGANVLTF; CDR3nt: TGTGCCAGCAGCCCGAGTAGAGACTCTGGGGCCAACGTCCTGACTTTC
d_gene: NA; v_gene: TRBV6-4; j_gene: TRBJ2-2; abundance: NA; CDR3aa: CASRRAPNTGELFF; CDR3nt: TGTGCCAGCAGAAGGGCTCCGAACACCGGGGAGCTGTTTTTT
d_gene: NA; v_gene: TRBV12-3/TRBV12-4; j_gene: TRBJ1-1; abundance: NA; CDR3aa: CASSLLLNTEAFF; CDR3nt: TGTGCCAGCAGTTTATTGTTGAACACTGAAGCTTTCTTT
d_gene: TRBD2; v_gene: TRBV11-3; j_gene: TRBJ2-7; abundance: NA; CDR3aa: CASSSGTTSYEQYF; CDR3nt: TGTGCCAGCAGCTCCGGGACTACCTCCTACGAGCAGTACTTC
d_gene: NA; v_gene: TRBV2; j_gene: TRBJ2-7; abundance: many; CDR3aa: CASRAGRLHEQYF; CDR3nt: TGTGCCAGCAGGGCCGGGAGATTGCACGAGCAGTACTTC
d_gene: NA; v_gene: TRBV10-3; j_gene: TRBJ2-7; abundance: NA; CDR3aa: CAISEAGQSYEQYF; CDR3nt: TGTGCCATCAGTGAAGCGGGACAGTCCTACGAGCAGTACTTC
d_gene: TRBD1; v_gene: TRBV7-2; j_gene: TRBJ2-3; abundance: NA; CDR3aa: CASLDRGVQAQYF; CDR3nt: TGTGCCAGCTTAGACAGGGGTGTCCAGGCGCAGTATTTT
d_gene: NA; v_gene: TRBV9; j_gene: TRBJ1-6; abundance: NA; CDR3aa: CASSQEVQGRNSPLHF; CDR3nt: TGTGCCAGCAGTCAAGAGGTCCAGGGGCGGAATTCACCCCTCCACTTT
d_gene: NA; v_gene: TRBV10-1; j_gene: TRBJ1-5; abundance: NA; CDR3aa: CASSERGREDNQPQHF; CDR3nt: TGCGCCAGCAGTGAAAGGGGGAGGGAAGACAATCAGCCCCAGCATTTT
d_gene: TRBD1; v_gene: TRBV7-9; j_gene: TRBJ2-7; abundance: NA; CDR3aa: CASSRPKGQALYEQYF; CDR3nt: TGTGCCAGCAGTCGACCCAAGGGACAGGCACTCTACGAGCAGTACTTC
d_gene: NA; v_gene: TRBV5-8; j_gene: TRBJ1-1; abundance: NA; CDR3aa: CASSLDVGTANTEAFF; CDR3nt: TGTGCCAGCAGCTTGGACGTTGGGACGGCCAACACTGAAGCTTTCTTT
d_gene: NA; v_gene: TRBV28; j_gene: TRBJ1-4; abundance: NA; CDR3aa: CASSLPGPTNEKLFF; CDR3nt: TGTGCCAGCAGTTTACCAGGACCAACTAATGAAAAACTGTTTTTT
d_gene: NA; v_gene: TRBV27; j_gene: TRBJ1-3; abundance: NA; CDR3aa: CASSQLSSGNTIYF; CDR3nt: TGTGCCAGCAGTCAGTTGAGCTCTGGAAACACCATATATTTT
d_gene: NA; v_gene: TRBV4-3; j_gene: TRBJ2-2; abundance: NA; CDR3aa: CASSQDPPDSLHTGELFF; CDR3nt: TGCGCCAGCAGCCAAGACCCCCCAGACAGCTTGCACACCGGGGAGCTGTTTTTT
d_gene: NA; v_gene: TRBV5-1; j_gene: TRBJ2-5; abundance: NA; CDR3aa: CASRKFEGGGGETQYF; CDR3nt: TGCGCCAGCCGGAAGTTTGAAGGGGGAGGCGGGGAGACCCAGTACTTC
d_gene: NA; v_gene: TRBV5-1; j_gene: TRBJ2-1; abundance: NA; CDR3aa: CASSLGGAGPGEQFF; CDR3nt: TGCGCCAGCAGCTTAGGAGGCGCGGGGCCTGGTGAGCAGTTCTTC
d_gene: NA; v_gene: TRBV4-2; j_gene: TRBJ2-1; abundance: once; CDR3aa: CASSQGPGSSYNEQFF; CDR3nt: TGTGCCAGCAGCCAAGGCCCAGGTAGCTCCTACAATGAGCAGTTCTTC
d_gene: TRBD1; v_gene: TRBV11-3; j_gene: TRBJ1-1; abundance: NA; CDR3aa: CASSPGTGAEAFF; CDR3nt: TGTGCCAGCAGCCCCGGGACAGGGGCTGAAGCTTTCTTT
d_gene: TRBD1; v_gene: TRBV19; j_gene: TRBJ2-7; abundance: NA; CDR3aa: CASSATGLYEQYF; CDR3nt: TGTGCCAGTAGTGCGACAGGGCTTTACGAGCAGTACTTC
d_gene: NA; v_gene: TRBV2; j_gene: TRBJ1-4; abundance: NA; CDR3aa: CASSDGQRFNEKLFF; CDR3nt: TGTGCCAGCAGTGATGGACAGCGGTTCAATGAAAAACTGTTTTTT
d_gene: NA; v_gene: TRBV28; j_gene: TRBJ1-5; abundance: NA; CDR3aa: CASSPPDQPQHF; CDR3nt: TGTGCCAGCAGTCCCCCGGATCAGCCCCAGCATTTT
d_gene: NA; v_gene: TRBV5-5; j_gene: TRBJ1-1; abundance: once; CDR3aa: CASSLINTEAFF; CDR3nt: TGTGCCAGCAGCTTGATCAACACTGAAGCTTTCTTT
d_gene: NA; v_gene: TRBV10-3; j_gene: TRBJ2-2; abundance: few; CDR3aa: CAIASGSGYTGELFF; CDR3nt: TGTGCCATCGCTTCGGGATCAGGGTACACCGGGGAGCTGTTTTTT
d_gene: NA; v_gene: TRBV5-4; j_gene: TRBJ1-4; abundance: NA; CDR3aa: CASSLAGRAVEKLFF; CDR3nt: TGTGCCAGCAGCTTGGCAGGGAGGGCGGTAGAAAAACTGTTTTTT
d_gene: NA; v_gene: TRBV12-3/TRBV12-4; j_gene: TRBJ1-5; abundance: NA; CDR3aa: CASSLGPDQPQHF; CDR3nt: TGTGCCAGCAGTTTAGGGCCCGATCAGCCCCAGCATTTT
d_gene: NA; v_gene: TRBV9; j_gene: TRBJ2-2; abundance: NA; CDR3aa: CASSDEGTGELFF; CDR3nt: TGTGCCAGCAGCGATGAAGGGACCGGGGAGCTGTTTTTT
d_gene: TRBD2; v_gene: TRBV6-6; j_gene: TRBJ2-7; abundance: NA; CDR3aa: CASRSDYSGSYEQYF; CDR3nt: TGTGCCAGCAGAAGTGACTATAGCGGGAGCTACGAGCAGTACTTC
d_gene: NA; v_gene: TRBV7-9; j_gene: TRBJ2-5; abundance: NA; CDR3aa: CASSLLGGGETQYF; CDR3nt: TGTGCCAGCAGCTTGTTGGGAGGAGGAGAGACCCAGTACTTC
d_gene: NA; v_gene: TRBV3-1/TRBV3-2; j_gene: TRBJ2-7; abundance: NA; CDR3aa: CASSRNHEQYF; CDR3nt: TGTGCCAGCAGCCGAAACCACGAGCAGTACTTC
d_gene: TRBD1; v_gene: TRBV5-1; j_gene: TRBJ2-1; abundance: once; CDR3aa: CASSPDRGNEQFF; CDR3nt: TGCGCCAGCAGCCCGGACAGGGGAAATGAGCAGTTCTTC
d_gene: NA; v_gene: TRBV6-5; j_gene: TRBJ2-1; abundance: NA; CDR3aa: CASTNYNEQFF; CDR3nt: TGTGCCAGTACCAATTACAATGAGCAGTTCTTC